This TCR beta chain stems from a study of blood T cell repertoires in COVID-19. The wider study: Some COVID-19 samples were acute and others convalescent; all came from the United States, Italy and Spain. PBMCs, B-cell-depleted T cells, or T cells provided the cDNA or gDNA that made up the material.

The germline gives CDR1 MNHEY, CDR2 SMNVEV (reference sequence). The CDR3 has 18 amino acids. The V segment lost 2 bases and the J segment 7 bases; nucleotides outside the gene matches: 15. This clone was recorded a few times. Per the authors' pipeline: Nucleated cell number was recorded as an estimate derived from reference gene primer amplification. Clones were read by immunoSEQ multiplex PCR, and TCRdb kept only the in-frame ones, dropping some. V, J and clone size are taken as reported in that table, and D and trimming were inferred from the DNA itself. The repertoire holds over 85,000 clones, approximately 85% seen once, with under 3.5% in the top ten.

The TCR comes from a woman older than 75 with COVID-19, enrolled during active disease. The chain combines TRBV27 with TRBJ1-4; 8 bases align to TRBD1. The sample was peripheral blood. In DNA form, the CDR3 reads TGTGCCAGCAGTTTACGGTACCATGGACAGGGTAGTGGTGAAAAACTGTTTTTT. Its protein is CASSLRYHGQGSGEKLFF. The variable domain in full, completed from reference TRBV27 and TRBJ1-4, reads EAQVTQNPRYLITVTGKKLTVTCSQNMNHEYMSWYRQDPGLGLRQIYYSMNVEVTDKGDVPEGYKVSRKEKRNFPLILESPSPNQTSLYFCASSLRYHGQGSGEKLFFGSGTQLSVL.